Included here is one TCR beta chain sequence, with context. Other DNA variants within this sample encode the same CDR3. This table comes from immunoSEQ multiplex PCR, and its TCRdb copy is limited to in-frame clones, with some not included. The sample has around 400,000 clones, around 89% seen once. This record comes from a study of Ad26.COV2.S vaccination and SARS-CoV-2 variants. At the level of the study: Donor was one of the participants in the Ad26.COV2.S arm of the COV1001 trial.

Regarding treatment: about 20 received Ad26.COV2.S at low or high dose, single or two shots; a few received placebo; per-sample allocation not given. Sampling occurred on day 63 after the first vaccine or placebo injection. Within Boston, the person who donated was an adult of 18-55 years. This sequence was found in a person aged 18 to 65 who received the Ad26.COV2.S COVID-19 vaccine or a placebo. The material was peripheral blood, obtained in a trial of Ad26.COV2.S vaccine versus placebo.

CDR3 amino acids: CASSLDYEQYF. The DNA for the CDR3 is TGTGCCAGCAGTTTAGATTACGAGCAGTACTTC. The chain carries TRBV28 and TRBJ2-7, with no clear D. V lost 2 bases and J 4 bases, leaving 3 bases between the germline ends. The CDR3 is 11 residues long. The germline V gene encodes CDR1 MDHEN and CDR2 SYDVKM.